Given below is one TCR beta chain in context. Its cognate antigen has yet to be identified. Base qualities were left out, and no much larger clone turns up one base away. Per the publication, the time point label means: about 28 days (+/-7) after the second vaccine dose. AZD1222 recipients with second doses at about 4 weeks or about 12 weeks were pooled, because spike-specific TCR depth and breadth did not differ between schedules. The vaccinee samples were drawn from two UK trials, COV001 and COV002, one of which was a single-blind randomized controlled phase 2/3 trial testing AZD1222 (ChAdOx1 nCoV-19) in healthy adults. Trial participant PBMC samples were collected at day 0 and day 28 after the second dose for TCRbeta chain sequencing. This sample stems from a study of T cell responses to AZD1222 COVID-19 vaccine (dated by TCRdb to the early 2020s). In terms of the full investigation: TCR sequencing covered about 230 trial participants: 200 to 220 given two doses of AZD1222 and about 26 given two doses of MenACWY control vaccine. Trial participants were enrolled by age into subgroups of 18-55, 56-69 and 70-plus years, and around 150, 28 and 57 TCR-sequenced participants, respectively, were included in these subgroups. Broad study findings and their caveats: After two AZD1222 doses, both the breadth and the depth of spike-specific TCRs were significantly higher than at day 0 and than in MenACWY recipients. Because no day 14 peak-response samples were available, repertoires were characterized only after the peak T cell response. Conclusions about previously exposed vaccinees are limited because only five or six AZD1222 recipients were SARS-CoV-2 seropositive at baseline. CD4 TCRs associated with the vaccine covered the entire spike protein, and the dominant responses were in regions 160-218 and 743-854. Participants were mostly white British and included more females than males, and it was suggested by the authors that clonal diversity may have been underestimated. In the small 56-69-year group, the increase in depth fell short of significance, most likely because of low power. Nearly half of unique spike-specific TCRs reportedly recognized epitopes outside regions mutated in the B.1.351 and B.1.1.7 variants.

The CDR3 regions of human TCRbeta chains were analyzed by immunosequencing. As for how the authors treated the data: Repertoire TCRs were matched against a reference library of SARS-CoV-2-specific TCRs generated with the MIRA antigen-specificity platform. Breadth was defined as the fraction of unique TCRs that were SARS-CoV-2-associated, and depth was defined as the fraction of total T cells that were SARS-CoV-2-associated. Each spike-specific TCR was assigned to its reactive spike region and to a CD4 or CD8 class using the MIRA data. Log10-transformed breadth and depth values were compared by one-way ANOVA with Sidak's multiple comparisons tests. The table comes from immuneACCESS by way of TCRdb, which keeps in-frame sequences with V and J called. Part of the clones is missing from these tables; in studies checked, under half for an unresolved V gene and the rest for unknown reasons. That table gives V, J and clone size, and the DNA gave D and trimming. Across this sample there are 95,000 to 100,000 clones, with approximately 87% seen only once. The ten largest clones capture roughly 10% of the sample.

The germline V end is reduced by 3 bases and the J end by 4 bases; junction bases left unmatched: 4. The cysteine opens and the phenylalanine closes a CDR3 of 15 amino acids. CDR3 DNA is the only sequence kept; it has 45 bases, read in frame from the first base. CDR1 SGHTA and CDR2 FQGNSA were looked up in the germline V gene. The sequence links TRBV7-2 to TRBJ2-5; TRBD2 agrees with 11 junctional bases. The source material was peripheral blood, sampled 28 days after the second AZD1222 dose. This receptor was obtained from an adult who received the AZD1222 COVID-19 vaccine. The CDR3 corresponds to CASSFSGRAGETQYF. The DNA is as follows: TGTGCCAGCAGCTTTAGCGGGAGGGCCGGAGAGACCCAGTACTTC.